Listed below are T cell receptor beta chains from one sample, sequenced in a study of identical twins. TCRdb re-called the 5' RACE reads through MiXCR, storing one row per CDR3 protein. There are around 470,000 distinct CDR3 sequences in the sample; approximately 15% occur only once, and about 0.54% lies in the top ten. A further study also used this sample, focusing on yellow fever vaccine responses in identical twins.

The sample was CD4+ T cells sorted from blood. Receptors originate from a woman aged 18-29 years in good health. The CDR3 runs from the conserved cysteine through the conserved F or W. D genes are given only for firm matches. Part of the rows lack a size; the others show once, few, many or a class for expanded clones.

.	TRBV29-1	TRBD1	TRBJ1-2	CSVDGGQGAIYGYTF	TGCAGCGTTGATGGGGGACAGGGTGCGATCTATGGCTACACCTTC
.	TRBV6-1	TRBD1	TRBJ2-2	CASSRGQGVAGELFF	TGTGCCAGCAGTAGAGGACAGGGGGTAGCCGGGGAGCTGTTTTTT
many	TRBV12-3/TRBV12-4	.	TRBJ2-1	CASSLLFGQGGIYEQFF	TGTGCCAGCAGTTTACTATTTGGGCAGGGGGGGATATATGAGCAGTTCTTC
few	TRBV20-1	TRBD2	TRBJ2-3	CSARGTSGFTDTQYF	TGCAGTGCTAGAGGGACTAGCGGGTTCACAGATACGCAGTATTTT
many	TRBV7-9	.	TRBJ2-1	CASSFSQAKANEQFF	TGTGCCAGCAGCTTCTCACAAGCGAAGGCCAATGAGCAGTTCTTC
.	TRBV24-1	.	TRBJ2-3	CATSDPPDTQYF	TGTGCCACCAGTGATCCACCAGATACGCAGTATTTT
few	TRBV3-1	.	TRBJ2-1	CASSPGRGEQFF	TGTGCCAGCAGCCCTGGGCGGGGCGAGCAGTTCTTC
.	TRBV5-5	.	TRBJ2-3	CASSSGGPRTDTQYF	TGTGCCAGCAGCTCTGGGGGGCCACGGACAGATACGCAGTATTTT
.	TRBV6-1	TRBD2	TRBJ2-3	CASSDLQVAGYTDTQYF	TGTGCCAGCAGTGATCTCCAGGTAGCGGGGTACACAGATACGCAGTATTTT
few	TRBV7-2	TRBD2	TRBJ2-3	CASSTGLAGSTGDTQYF	TGTGCCAGCAGCACAGGACTAGCGGGCTCTACGGGAGATACGCAGTATTTT
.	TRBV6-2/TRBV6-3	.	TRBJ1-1	CASSYLAGPPQDTEAFF	TGTGCCAGCAGTTACCTCGCGGGACCCCCTCAGGACACTGAAGCTTTCTTT
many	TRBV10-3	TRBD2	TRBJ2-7	CATLAGDLNEQYF	TGTGCCACCCTAGCGGGAGACCTCAACGAGCAGTACTTC
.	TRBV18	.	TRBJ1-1	CASSPLSMGQGTEAFF	TGTGCCAGCTCACCATTAAGCATGGGGCAGGGCACTGAAGCTTTCTTT
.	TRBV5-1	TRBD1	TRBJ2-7	CASSLESGQRANEQYF	TGCGCCAGCAGCTTGGAATCGGGACAGAGGGCGAACGAGCAGTACTTC
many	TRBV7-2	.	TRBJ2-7	CASSWTVGFAYEQYF	TGTGCCAGCAGCTGGACAGTAGGCTTTGCCTACGAGCAGTACTTC
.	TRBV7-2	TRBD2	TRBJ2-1	CASSFPTSGGMNEQFF	TGTGCCAGCAGCTTCCCGACTAGCGGGGGGATGAATGAGCAGTTCTTC
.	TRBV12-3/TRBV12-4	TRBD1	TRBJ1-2	CASSSQGANGYTF	TGTGCCAGCAGTTCACAGGGGGCTAATGGCTACACCTTC
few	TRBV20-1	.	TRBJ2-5	CSASIDAGAETQYF	TGCAGTGCTTCGATTGATGCCGGGGCGGAGACCCAGTACTTC
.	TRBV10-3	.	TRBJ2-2	CAIRGRGTANTGELFF	TGTGCCATCAGGGGGAGGGGGACTGCGAACACCGGGGAGCTGTTTTTT
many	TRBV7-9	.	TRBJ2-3	CASSLGHADTQYF	TGTGCCAGCAGCTTAGGTCACGCAGATACGCAGTATTTT
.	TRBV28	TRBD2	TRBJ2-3	CASSRRRGLAGGQDTQYF	TGTGCCAGCAGTCGTCGACGGGGACTAGCGGGGGGGCAAGATACGCAGTATTTT
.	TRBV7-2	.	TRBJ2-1	CASSLAPAYNEQFF	TGTGCCAGCAGCTTAGCCCCGGCCTACAATGAGCAGTTCTTC
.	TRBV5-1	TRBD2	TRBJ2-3	CASSLLAGGPQDTQYF	TGCGCCAGCAGCTTGCTAGCGGGGGGGCCTCAGGATACGCAGTATTTT
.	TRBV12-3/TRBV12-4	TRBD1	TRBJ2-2	CASSPVLGQAYTGELFF	TGTGCCAGCAGTCCCGTATTGGGACAGGCGTACACCGGGGAGCTGTTTTTT
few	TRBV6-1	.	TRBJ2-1	CASSRNGGPYNEQFF	TGTGCCAGCAGTCGTAACGGGGGCCCCTACAATGAGCAGTTCTTC
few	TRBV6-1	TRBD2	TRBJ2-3	CASERTSGVVTDTQYF	TGTGCCAGTGAGAGGACTAGCGGAGTAGTAACAGATACGCAGTATTTT
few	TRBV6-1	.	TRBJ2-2	CASSQIDRKGATGELFF	TGTGCCAGCAGCCAAATTGACAGGAAAGGAGCCACCGGGGAGCTGTTTTTT
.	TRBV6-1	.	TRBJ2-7	CASSEARAGSSYEQYF	TGTGCCAGCAGTGAAGCTCGGGCAGGGAGCTCCTACGAGCAGTACTTC
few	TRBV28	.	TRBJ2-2	CASSLLSGGTGELFF	TGTGCCAGCAGTTTATTGTCAGGGGGGACCGGGGAGCTGTTTTTT
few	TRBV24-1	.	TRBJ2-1	CATSDTGRGNYNEQFF	TGTGCCACCAGTGATACGGGGCGGGGCAACTACAATGAGCAGTTCTTC
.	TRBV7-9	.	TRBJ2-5	CASSYTGTQQETQYF	TGTGCCAGCAGCTATACCGGGACACAGCAAGAGACCCAGTACTTC
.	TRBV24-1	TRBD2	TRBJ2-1	CATSDLGTSGTTEFF	TGTGCCACCAGTGACCTCGGGACTAGCGGGACGACCGAGTTCTTC
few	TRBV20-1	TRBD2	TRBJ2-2	CSARGPGGYPGELFF	TGCAGTGCCCGAGGACCCGGGGGGTATCCCGGGGAGCTGTTTTTT
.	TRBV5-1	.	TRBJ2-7	CASSLRPSSEGSYEQYF	TGCGCCAGCAGCTTGCGGCCTAGCTCAGAAGGTTCCTACGAGCAGTACTTC
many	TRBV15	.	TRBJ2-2	CATSRDGPETRTGELFF	TGTGCCACCAGCAGAGATGGGCCCGAAACGAGGACCGGGGAGCTGTTTTTT
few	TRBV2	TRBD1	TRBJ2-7	CASSGTGNHEQYF	TGTGCCAGTTCCGGGACAGGTAACCACGAGCAGTACTTC
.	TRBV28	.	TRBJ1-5	CASSLAQGPSNQPQHF	TGTGCCAGCAGTTTAGCGCAGGGCCCTAGCAATCAGCCCCAGCATTTT
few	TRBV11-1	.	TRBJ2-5	CASSLAGGLGARRETQYF	TGTGCCAGCAGCTTAGCAGGAGGTCTGGGGGCGCGGAGGGAGACCCAGTACTTC
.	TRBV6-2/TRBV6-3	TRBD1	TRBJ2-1	CACDRGALFGNEQFF	TGTGCCTGTGACAGGGGAGCCCTTTTTGGCAATGAGCAGTTCTTC